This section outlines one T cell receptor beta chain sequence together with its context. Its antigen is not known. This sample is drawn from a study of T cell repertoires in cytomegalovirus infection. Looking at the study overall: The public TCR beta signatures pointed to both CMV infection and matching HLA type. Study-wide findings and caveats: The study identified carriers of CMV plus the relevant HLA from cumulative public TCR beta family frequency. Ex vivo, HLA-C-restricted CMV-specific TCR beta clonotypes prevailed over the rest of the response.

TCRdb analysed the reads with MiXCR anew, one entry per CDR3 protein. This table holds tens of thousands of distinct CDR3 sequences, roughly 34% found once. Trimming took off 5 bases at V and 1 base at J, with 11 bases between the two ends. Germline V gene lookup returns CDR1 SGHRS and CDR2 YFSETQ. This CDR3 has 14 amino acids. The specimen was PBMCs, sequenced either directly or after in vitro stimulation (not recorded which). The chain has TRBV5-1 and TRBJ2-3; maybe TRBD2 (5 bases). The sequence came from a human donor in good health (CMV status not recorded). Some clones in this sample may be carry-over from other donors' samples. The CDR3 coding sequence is TGCGCCAGCAGTTCTGGGAGCGGCACAGATACGCAGTATTTT. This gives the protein CASSSGSGTDTQYF.